The clone carrying this T cell receptor beta chain appeared many times. Its target is unknown. V gave up 1 base and J gave up 9 bases; unmatched junction bases: 5. CDR3 size: 14 residues. CDR1 and CDR2 from the germline V gene are SGHAT and FQDESV (reference sequence). General study results and limits: The larger cohort examined one V-J beta rearrangement, not whole repertoires. The TCR gene usage of tumor memory CD4+ T cells clustered together with blood and lymph node memory CD4+ cells and with lymph node naive CD4+ cells. Tumor Tregs overlapped most with tumor, then blood, naive CD4+ cells.

Constant-region reverse primers amplified full-length variable regions, followed by semi-nested Nested Universal Primer A PCR. TCRdb recomputed calls from the 5' RACE reads with MiXCR, one row per CDR3 protein. Of about 54,000 distinct CDR3 sequences listed, under 20% are singletons. The chain recombines TRBV11-1 with TRBJ2-1, with TRBD2 matching over 8 bases. The sample was naive CD4+ T cells sorted from blood. The subset here: naive CD4+ T cells, CD4+CD45RA+CD25-. This receptor was obtained from a female donor with breast cancer. For the CDR3, the DNA is TGTGCCAGCAGCTTAGAAGCGGGAGAGGGTGAGCAGTTCTTC. Residues: CASSLEAGEGEQFF.